Presented here are 13 T cell receptor beta chains from one specimen sequenced in a study of T cell responses to AZD1222 COVID-19 vaccine. The repertoire was sequenced with immunoSEQ multiplex PCR; TCRdb's copy has only in-frame clones and lacks some. The data hold 75,000 to 100,000 clones, with around 88% observed a single time. The sequencing here drew on peripheral blood, taken on day 0 of MenACWY control vaccination. These TCRs come from an adult in good health.

This rearrangement joins TRBV3-1 (or the pseudogene TRBV3-2) to TRBJ2-7, with 10 bases matching TRBD2. CDR3 length equals 15 residues. The germline V gene encodes CDR1 LGHDT and CDR2 YNNKEL (reference sequence). J gave up 3 bases and V 5 bases, and 7 bases lay outside the gene matches. This CDR3 reads CASSSSGGQFYEQYF. The CDR3 DNA reads TGTGCCAGCAGCAGTAGCGGGGGGCAATTCTACGAGCAGTACTTC.

Only one count was recorded for this clone. The V gene is TRBV6-4, the J gene TRBJ1-4, with TRBD1 as a possible D gene (5 bases). V was clipped by 6 bases and J by 7 bases, with 18 bases between them. CDR1 and CDR2 from the germline V gene are MRHNA and SNTAGT. The CDR3 loop spans 15 amino acids. For the CDR3, the DNA is TGTGCCAGCAGCCCCAGGGCAGGGCCTTTTGAAAAACTGTTTTTT. Residues: CASSPRAGPFEKLFF.

This clone was counted a few times. V is TRBV4-3 and J is TRBJ1-6; D perhaps matches TRBD1 (5 bases). V lost 4 bases, J lost 7 bases, and 20 bases lay in between. CDR3 size: 17 residues. Germline values: CDR1 LGHNA, CDR2 YSLEER. CDR3 residues: CASSPSTEPFLNSPLHF. CDR3 nucleotides: TGCGCCAGCAGCCCTTCGACAGAACCCTTCTTGAATTCACCCCTCCACTTT.

This chain joins TRBV4-2 and TRBJ2-7; D might be TRBD1 (6 bases). The CDR3 sequence is 13 residues long. CDR1 is LGHNA, CDR2 YNFKEQ, per germline. V gave up 3 bases and J gave up 4 bases, with 10 bases separating them. The CDR3 region has the DNA TGTGCCAGCAGCCAGGCCAGGGGTTACGAGCAGTACTTC. Amino acids: CASSQARGYEQYF.

The chain combines TRBV7-9 with TRBJ2-3; D is perhaps TRBD1 (6 bases). The germline V gene has CDR1 SEHNR and CDR2 FQNEAQ (reference sequence). CDR3 length: 15 residues. V lost 3 bases, J lost 4 bases, and 14 bases lay in between. CDR3 sequence: CASSFTGNTADTQYF. The CDR3 DNA is TGTGCCAGCAGCTTCACAGGGAATACTGCAGATACGCAGTATTTT. The full variable domain, in which reference TRBV7-9 and TRBJ2-3 provide the parts outside the CDR3, is DTGVSQNPRHKITKRGQNVTFRCDPISEHNRLYWYRQTLGQGPEFLTYFQNEAQLEKSRLLSDRFSAERPKGSFSTLEIQRTEQGDSAMYLCASSFTGNTADTQYFGPGTRLTVL.

The V call is TRBV3-1 (or the pseudogene TRBV3-2), the J call TRBJ1-1, with a possible D match to TRBD1 (6 bases). Trimming cost V 6 bases and J 4 bases, with 18 bases left between them. Germline V gene data show CDR1 as LGHDT and CDR2 as YNNKEL (reference sequence). The CDR3 consists of 15 residues. CDR3 nucleotide sequence: TGTGCCAGCAGTTTCGCTGAGGGGGGGCTCACTGAAGCTTTCTTT. It is translated as CASSFAEGGLTEAFF.

The chain recombines TRBV29-1 with TRBJ2-3; D remains ambiguous. Deletions cut 4 bases from V and 6 bases from J, with 8 bases between. This CDR3 is 11 amino acids long. The germline V gene has CDR1 SQVTM and CDR2 ANQGSEA. In DNA form, the CDR3 reads TGCAGCGTTGTCCCGAGGGATACGCAGTATTTT. The encoded protein is CSVVPRDTQYF.

The gene calls are TRBV25-1 and TRBJ1-4; 7 positions match TRBD1. Germline assignment: CDR1 MGHDK and CDR2 SYGVNS. This CDR3 region has 16 residues. Germline trimming cut 3 bases from V and 4 bases from J; bases unmatched to any gene: 8. The CDR3 is CASSDDRAGDNEKLFF. The CDR3 nucleotides read TGTGCCAGCAGTGACGACAGGGCTGGGGATAATGAAAAACTGTTTTTT.

This clone was seen a handful of times. The V and J genes are TRBV4-2 and TRBJ1-2; TRBD1 agrees at 9 bases. CDR1 and CDR2 (germline): LGHNA, YNFKEQ. The CDR3 is 15 amino acids. Germline trimming cut 2 bases from V and 6 bases from J; bases unmatched to any gene: 7. The CDR3 spells CASSQRTGDLDGYTF. As DNA, the CDR3 is TGTGCCAGCAGCCAACGGACAGGGGATCTTGATGGCTACACCTTC.

This clone was counted only a few times. The V gene is TRBV7-2, the J gene TRBJ1-4; D uncertain. The CDR3 is made up of 14 amino acids. V dropped 5 bases and J dropped 0 bases, with 7 bases sitting between them. Germline CDR1 reads SGHTA; CDR2 reads FQGNSA. The DNA of the CDR3 is TGTGCCAGCAGCGGGTATGCAACTAATGAAAAACTGTTTTTT. Translating gives CASSGYATNEKLFF.

The genes are TRBV3-1 (or the pseudogene TRBV3-2) and TRBJ2-2; D is ambiguous. CDR3 length: 15 residues. Germline assignment: CDR1 LGHDT and CDR2 YNNKEL (reference sequence). Between the trimmed V and J ends, which lost 2 bases and 0 bases, there was a span of 7 bases. The CDR3 loop reads CASSQSDTNTGELFF. The CDR3, as DNA: TGTGCCAGCAGCCAATCCGATACGAACACCGGGGAGCTGTTTTTT.

This chain connects TRBV7-9 to TRBJ1-4, with a tentative D call TRBD1 (6 bases). Germline CDR1 SEHNR, CDR2 FQNEAQ (reference sequence). Trimming took off 6 bases at V and 8 bases at J, with 16 bases between the two ends. The CDR3 covers 14 residues. The CDR3 is CASRRGLNGEKLFF. CDR3 sequence (DNA): TGTGCCAGCAGGCGGGGGCTTAATGGCGAAAAACTGTTTTTT.

In its sample, this clone was seen a few times. The chain couples TRBV4-3 to TRBJ1-2, with D possibly TRBD1 on 6 matching bases. Germline CDR1 LGHNA, CDR2 YSLEER. Trimming removed 0 bases at V and 8 bases at J, with 16 bases between. The CDR3 spans 15 residues. The CDR3 DNA follows: TGCGCCAGCAGCCAAGACAGGGGAAGCTTCGAAGGCTACACCTTC. Residues: CASSQDRGSFEGYTF.